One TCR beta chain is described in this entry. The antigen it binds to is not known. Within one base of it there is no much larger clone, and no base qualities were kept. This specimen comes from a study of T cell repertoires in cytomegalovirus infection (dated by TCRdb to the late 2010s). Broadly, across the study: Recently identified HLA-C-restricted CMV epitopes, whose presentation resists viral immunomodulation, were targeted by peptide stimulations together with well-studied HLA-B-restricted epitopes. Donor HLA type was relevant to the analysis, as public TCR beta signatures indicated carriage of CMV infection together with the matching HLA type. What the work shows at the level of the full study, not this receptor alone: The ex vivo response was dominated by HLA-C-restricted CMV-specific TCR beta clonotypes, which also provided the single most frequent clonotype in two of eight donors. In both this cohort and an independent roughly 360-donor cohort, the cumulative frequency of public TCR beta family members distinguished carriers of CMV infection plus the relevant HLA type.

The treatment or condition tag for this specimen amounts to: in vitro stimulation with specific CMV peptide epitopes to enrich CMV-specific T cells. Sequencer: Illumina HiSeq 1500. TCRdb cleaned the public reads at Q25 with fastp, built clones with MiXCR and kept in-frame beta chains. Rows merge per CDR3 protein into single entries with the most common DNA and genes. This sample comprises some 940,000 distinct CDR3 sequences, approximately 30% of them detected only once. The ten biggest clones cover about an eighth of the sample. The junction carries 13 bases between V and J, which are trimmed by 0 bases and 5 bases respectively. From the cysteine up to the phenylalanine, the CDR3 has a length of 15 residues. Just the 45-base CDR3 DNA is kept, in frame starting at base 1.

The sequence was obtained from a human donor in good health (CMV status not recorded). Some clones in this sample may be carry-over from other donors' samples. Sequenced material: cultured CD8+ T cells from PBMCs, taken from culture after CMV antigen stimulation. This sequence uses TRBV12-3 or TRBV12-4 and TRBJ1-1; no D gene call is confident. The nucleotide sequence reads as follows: TGTGCCAGCAGTTTAGCGCGACGTCAAGGAACTGAAGCTTTCTTT. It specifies CASSLARRQGTEAFF.